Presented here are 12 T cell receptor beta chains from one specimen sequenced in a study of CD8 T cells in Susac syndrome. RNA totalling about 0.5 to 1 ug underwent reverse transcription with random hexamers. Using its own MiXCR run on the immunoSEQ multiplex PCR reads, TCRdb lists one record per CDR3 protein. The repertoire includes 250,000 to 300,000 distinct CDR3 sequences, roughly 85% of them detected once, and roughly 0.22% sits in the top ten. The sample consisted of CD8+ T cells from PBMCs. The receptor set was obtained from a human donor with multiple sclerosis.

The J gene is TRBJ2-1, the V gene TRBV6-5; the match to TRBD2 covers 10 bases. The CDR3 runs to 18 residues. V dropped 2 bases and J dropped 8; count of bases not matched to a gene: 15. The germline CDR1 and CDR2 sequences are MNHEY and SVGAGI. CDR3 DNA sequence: TGTGCCAGCAGTTACCCGAGGACTAGCGGTTCCTTGGGGGATGAGCAGTTCTTC. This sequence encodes CASSYPRTSGSLGDEQFF.

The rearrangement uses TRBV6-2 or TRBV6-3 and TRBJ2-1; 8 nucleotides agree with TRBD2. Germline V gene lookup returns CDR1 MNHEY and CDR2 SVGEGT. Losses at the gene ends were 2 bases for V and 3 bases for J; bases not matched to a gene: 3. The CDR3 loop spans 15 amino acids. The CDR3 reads CASSYLAGFYNEQFF. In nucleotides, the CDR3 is TGTGCCAGCAGTTACCTAGCGGGTTTCTACAATGAGCAGTTCTTC.

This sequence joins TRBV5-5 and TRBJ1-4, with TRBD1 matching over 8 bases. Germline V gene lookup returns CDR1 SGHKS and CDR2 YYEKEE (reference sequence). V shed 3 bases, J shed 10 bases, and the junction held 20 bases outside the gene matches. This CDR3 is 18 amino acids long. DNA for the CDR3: TGTGCCAGCAGCTGGGATCCCGGGACAGGTTTTCCTCCGCTAAAACTGTTTTTT. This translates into CASSWDPGTGFPPLKLFF.

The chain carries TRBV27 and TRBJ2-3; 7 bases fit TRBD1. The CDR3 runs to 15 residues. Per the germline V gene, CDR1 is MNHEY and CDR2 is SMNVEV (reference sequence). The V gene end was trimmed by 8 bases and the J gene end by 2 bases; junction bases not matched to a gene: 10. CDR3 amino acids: CASYETGQVTDTQYF. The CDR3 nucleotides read TGTGCCAGCTATGAAACCGGACAGGTCACAGATACGCAGTATTTT.

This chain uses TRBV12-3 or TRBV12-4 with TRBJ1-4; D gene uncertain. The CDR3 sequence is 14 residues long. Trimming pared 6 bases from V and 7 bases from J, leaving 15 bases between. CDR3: CASSWSGRGEKLFF. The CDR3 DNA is TGTGCCAGCAGCTGGTCCGGCAGAGGTGAAAAACTGTTTTTT.

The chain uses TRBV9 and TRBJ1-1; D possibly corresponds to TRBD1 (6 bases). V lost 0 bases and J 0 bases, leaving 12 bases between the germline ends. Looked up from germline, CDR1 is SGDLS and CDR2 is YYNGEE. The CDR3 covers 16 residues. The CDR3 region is CASSVATTGLNTEAFF. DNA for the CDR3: TGTGCCAGCAGCGTAGCCACCACAGGGTTGAACACTGAAGCTTTCTTT.

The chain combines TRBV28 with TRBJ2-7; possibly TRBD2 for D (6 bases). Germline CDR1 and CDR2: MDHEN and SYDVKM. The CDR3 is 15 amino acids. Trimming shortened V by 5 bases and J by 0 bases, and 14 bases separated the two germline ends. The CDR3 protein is CASSPSGVVSYEQYF. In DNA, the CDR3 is TGTGCCAGCAGTCCCTCGGGGGTGGTCTCCTACGAGCAGTACTTC.

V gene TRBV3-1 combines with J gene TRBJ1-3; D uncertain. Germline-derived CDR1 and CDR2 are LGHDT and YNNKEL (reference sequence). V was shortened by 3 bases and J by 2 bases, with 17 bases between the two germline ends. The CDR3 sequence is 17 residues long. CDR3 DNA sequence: TGTGCCAGCAGCCATGCTAGTCGGTGGCCCACTGGAAACACCATATATTTT. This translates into CASSHASRWPTGNTIYF.

CDR3 sequence reads: CASSELSAGTVYQETQYF. The CDR3 DNA reads as TGTGCCAGCAGTGAATTAAGCGCCGGGACAGTGTACCAAGAGACCCAGTACTTC. The chain combines TRBV25-1 with TRBJ2-5, with TRBD1 identical over 7 bases. CDR3 length equals 18 residues. Germline lookup yields CDR1 MGHDK and CDR2 SYGVNS. Germline trimming cut 1 base from V and 0 bases from J; bases unmatched to any gene: 11.

The CDR3 DNA is TGTGCCAGCAGTCTAGCGGGCCTTGCCTACGAGCAGTACTTC. It translates to CASSLAGLAYEQYF. V and J are TRBV7-8 and TRBJ2-7, with TRBD2 identical over 8 bases. CDR1 and CDR2 (germline): SGHVS, FQNEAQ. V shed 6 bases, J shed 2 bases, and the junction held 6 bases outside the gene matches. The length of the CDR3 is 14 residues.

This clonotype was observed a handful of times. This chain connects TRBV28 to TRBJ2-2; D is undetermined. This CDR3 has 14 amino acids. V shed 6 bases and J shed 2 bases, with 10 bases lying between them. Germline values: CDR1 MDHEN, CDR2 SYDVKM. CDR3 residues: CASSQAGNTGELFF. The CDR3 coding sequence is TGTGCCAGCAGCCAGGCTGGTAACACCGGGGAGCTGTTTTTT.

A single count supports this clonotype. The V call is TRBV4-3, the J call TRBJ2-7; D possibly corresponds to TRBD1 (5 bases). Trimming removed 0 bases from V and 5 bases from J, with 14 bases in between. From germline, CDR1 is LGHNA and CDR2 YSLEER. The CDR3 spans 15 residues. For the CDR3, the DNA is TGCGCCAGCAGCCAAGATGAGGCAGGGATCGACGAGCAGTACTTC. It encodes CASSQDEAGIDEQYF.